This T cell receptor (beta chain) was sequenced during a study of identical twins. Overall study findings and caveats: Sequences that were beta out-of-frame showed weaker excess twin sharing. Researchers reported excess low generation probability among twin-shared out-of-frame alpha sequences.

Each donor was a healthy Caucasian. The CDR3 sequence is 14 residues long. The V gene's germline CDR1 is SGHTA and CDR2 FQGNSA. On this clonotype itself: Its specificity is unknown. At one end, the junction sequence differs from germline, possibly due to a read error.

Template switching added a universal primer binding site, and final cDNA carried unique molecular identifiers. TCRdb re-called the 5' RACE reads through MiXCR, storing one row per CDR3 protein. The sample lists roughly 1,500,000 distinct CDR3 sequences; about 31% were seen once. V and J are TRBV7-2 and TRBJ1-6; a weak D match, TRBD1 (5 bases). The sequencing input was cord blood. This receptor was identified in a newborn girl in good health. This CDR3 reads CASSPRGYNSPLPF. The DNA for the CDR3 is TGTGCCAGCAGCCCGCGGGGGTACAATTCACCCCTCCCCTTT.